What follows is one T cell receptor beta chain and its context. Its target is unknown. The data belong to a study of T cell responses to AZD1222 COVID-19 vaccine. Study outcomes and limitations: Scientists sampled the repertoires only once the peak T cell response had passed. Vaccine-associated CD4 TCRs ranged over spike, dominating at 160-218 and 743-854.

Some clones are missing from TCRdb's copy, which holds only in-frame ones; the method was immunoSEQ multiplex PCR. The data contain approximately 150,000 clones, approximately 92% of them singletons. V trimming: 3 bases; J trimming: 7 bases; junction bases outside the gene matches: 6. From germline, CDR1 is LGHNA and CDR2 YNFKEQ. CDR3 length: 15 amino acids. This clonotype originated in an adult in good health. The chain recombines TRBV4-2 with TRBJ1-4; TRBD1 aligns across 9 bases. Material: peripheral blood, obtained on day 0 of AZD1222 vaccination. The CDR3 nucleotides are TGTGCCAGCAGCCAGGGGGACAGGGTCCCTGAAAAACTGTTTTTT. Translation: CASSQGDRVPEKLFF.